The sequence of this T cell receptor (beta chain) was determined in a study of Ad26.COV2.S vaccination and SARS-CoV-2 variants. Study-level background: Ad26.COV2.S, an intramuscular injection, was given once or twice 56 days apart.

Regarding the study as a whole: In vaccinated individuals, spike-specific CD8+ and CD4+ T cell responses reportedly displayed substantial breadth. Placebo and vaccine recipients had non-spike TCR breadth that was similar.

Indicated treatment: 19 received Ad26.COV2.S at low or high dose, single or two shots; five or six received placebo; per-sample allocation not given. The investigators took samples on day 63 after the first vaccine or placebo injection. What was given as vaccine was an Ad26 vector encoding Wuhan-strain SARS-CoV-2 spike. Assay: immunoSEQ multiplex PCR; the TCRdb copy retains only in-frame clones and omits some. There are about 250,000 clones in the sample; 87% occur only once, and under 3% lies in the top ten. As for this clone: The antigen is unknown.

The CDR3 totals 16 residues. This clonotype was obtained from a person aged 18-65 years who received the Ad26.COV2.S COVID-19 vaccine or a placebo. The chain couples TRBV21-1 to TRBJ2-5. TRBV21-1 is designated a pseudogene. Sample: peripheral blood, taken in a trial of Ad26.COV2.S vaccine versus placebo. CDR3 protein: CASSIIQGGHRETQYF. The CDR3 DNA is TGTGCTAGCAGCATCATACAGGGAGGACATCGAGAGACCCAGTACTTC.